Each of the 17 T cell receptor beta chains below was sequenced from the same sample in a study of high-grade serous ovarian cancer treatment subgroups. The tumor samples were collected prior to definitive surgery or chemotherapy. The assay was immunoSEQ multiplex PCR, and TCRdb's table has in-frame clones only and misses some. The table has around 7,700 clones, just over 70% seen once. The sample comprised tumor tissue. The receptors come from a human donor with high-grade serous ovarian cancer.

This clone has a handful of counts. The chain employs TRBV2 and TRBJ2-7; D perhaps matches TRBD2 (6 bases). This CDR3 is built from 11 residues. The germline V gene has CDR1 SNHLY and CDR2 FYNNEI. Trimming shortened V by 7 bases and J by 6 bases, and 10 bases separated the two germline ends. The CDR3 loop reads CASKWEAEQYF. CDR3 coding DNA: TGTGCCAGCAAGTGGGAGGCCGAGCAGTACTTC. Using reference TRBV2 and TRBJ2-7 for the parts outside the CDR3, the full variable domain is EPEVTQTPSHQVTQMGQEVILRCVPISNHLYFYWYRQILGQKVEFLVSFYNNEISEKSEIFDDQFSVERPDGSNFTLKIRSTKLEDSAMYFCASKWEAEQYFGPGTRLTVT.

This chain connects TRBV4-1 to TRBJ1-1; D gene unclear. CDR1 and CDR2 (germline): MGHRA, YSYEKL. The CDR3 is made up of 14 amino acids. The V and J ends lost 0 bases and 3 bases respectively, with 8 bases between them. CDR3 bases: TGCGCCAGCAGCCAAGATTGGACCTACACTGAAGCTTTCTTT. Protein: CASSQDWTYTEAFF.

V and J are TRBV4-3 and TRBJ2-1; 10 bases align to TRBD1. Germline V gene data show CDR1 as LGHNA and CDR2 as YSLEER. V lost 0 bases to trimming and J lost 6 bases; unmatched junction nucleotides: 8. The CDR3 is 17 residues long. The CDR3 region is CASSQDGVGQGVNEQFF. CDR3 coding DNA: TGCGCCAGCAGCCAAGATGGGGTAGGACAGGGGGTCAATGAGCAGTTCTTC.

The rearrangement links TRBV6-5 to TRBJ1-1; no definite D call. V gave up 5 bases and J gave up 0 bases, with 7 bases separating them. The CDR3 has 13 residues. Per the germline V gene, CDR1 is MNHEY and CDR2 is SVGAGI. The CDR3 coding sequence is TGTGCCAGCAGTCTGGCCCTGAACACTGAAGCTTTCTTT. It specifies CASSLALNTEAFF.

This clone is a singleton in its sample. J is TRBJ1-5 and V is TRBV6-6; 9 bases line up with TRBD1. CDR1 MNHNY and CDR2 SVGAGI come from the germline V gene (reference sequence). The CDR3 is made up of 14 amino acids. V lost 6 bases and J lost 9; bases outside the gene matches: 9. The CDR3 loop reads CASSSPGQGLPQHF. CDR3 bases: TGTGCCAGCAGCTCTCCGGGACAGGGATTGCCCCAGCATTTT.

This clone was counted once. The rearrangement uses TRBV28 and TRBJ2-3, with 13 bases fitting TRBD2. Germline V lookup: CDR1 MDHEN, CDR2 SYDVKM. J was trimmed by 4 bases and V by 4 bases; bases with no gene match: 5. This CDR3 comprises 16 residues. The CDR3 DNA follows: TGTGCCAGCAGTTCCCGGACTAGCGGGAGTCCAGATACGCAGTATTTT. It translates to CASSSRTSGSPDTQYF. Variable domain in full (rest from reference TRBV28 and TRBJ2-3): DVKVTQSSRYLVKRTGEKVFLECVQDMDHENMFWYRQDPGLGLRLIYFSYDVKMKEKGDIPEGYSVSREKKERFSLILESASTNQTSMYLCASSSRTSGSPDTQYFGPGTRLTVL.

The chain has TRBV6-5 and TRBJ2-7; possibly TRBD2 for D (6 bases). V was clipped by 9 bases and J by 5 bases, with 11 bases between them. CDR3 length equals 11 residues. CDR1 MNHEY and CDR2 SVGAGI come from the germline V gene. CDR3 nucleotides: TGTGCCAGTCTAGCGCTTAACGAGCAGTACTTC. Protein product: CASLALNEQYF.

CDR3 in DNA: TGTGCCACCAGTCGTCCCAACGGCGGCTATGGCTACACCTTC. Amino acid sequence: CATSRPNGGYGYTF. The chain employs TRBV15 and TRBJ1-2; D ambiguous. Germline CDR1 reads LNHNV; CDR2 reads YYDKDF (reference sequence). This CDR3 has 14 amino acids. V dropped 6 bases and J dropped 4 bases, with 15 bases sitting between them. The variable domain in full, with the rest retrieved from reference TRBV15 and TRBJ1-2, is DAMVIQNPRYQVTQFGKPVTLSCSQTLNHNVMYWYQQKSSQAPKLLFHYYDKDFNNEADTPDNFQSRRPNTSFCFLDIRSPGLGDTAMYLCATSRPNGGYGYTFGSGTRLTVV.

The chain has TRBV11-3 and TRBJ2-1, with D tentatively TRBD2 (5 bases). Germline-derived CDR1 and CDR2 are SGHNT and YENEEA. This CDR3 spans 15 amino acids. Trimming stripped 1 base from V and 6 bases from J, with 13 bases between. The CDR3 loop reads CASSLVLESGNEQFF. The CDR3 region has the DNA TGTGCCAGCAGCTTAGTACTAGAATCGGGCAATGAGCAGTTCTTC. The entire variable domain, with the rest obtained from reference TRBV11-3 and TRBJ2-1, is as follows: EAGVVQSPRYKIIEKKQPVAFWCNPISGHNTLYWYLQNLGQGPELLIRYENEEAVDDSQLPKDRFSAERLKGVDSTLKIQPAELGDSAVYLCASSLVLESGNEQFFGPGTRLTVL.

The rearrangement uses TRBV4-2 and TRBJ2-1; TRBD2 matches at 11 bases. Germline loops: CDR1 LGHNA, CDR2 YNFKEQ. This CDR3 spans 17 amino acids. The ends lost 3 bases at V and 2 bases at J; junction bases unmatched: 6. Here the CDR3 DNA reads TGTGCCAGCAGCCATCCGTTAGCGGGAGGGACCTACAATGAGCAGTTCTTC. Translated: CASSHPLAGGTYNEQFF.

This chain links TRBV7-8 with TRBJ2-7; D ambiguous. CDR3 size: 14 residues. V was cut by 5 bases and J by 0 bases, with 11 bases left in between. Per the germline V gene, CDR1 is SGHVS and CDR2 is FQNEAQ. In nucleotides, the CDR3 is TGTGCCAGCAGCCAGACCCCGACCTCCTACGAGCAGTACTTC. As protein: CASSQTPTSYEQYF.

In its sample, this clone was seen a few times. The rearrangement uses TRBV10-3 and TRBJ2-1; tentatively, D is TRBD2 (6 bases). Germline V gives CDR1 ENHRY, CDR2 SYGVKD. The V gene lost 0 bases and the J gene lost 7 bases, with 16 bases spanning the gap. This CDR3 has 16 residues. The CDR3 coding sequence is TGTGCCATCAGTGAGTCCGAGCGGGCGATGGGGAATGAGCAGTTCTTC. It codes for CAISESERAMGNEQFF.

The chain couples TRBV6-1 to TRBJ1-5, with D perhaps TRBD1 (5 bases). From germline, CDR1 is MNHNS and CDR2 SASEGT. V shed 0 bases and J shed 6 bases, with 15 bases lying between them. This CDR3 has 16 amino acids. The CDR3: CASSEAGHGVAQPQHF. CDR3 DNA sequence: TGTGCCAGCAGTGAAGCTGGACACGGGGTCGCTCAGCCCCAGCATTTT.

The chain recombines TRBV12-5 with TRBJ2-6; 8 bases fit TRBD1. The J segment lost 0 bases and the V segment lost 6 bases, leaving 7 bases of the junction unmatched. This CDR3 is built from 17 residues. The germline V gene encodes CDR1 LGHNT and CDR2 FRNRAP. The CDR3 DNA is TGTGCTAGTGGCCTCGGGACAGGAGCCTCTGGGGCCAACGTCCTGACTTTC. Protein: CASGLGTGASGANVLTF.

This clone occurred a few times. The CDR3 loop reads CASSLVYNEQFF. For the CDR3, the DNA is TGTGCCAGCAGCTTGGTATACAATGAGCAGTTCTTC. The rearrangement uses TRBV5-4 and TRBJ2-1; the D is unclear. Germline lookup yields CDR1 SGHNT and CDR2 YYREEE (reference sequence). This CDR3 is 12 amino acids long. Trimming took 0 bases from V and 4 from J, leaving 2 bases between them.

DNA for the CDR3: TGTGCCAGTCGGGACAGGGTCGCTCGTGGCTACACCTTC. Its protein product is CASRDRVARGYTF. This rearrangement joins TRBV19 to TRBJ1-2; 9 positions match TRBD1. Germline loops: CDR1 LNHDA, CDR2 SQIVND (reference sequence). This CDR3 region has 13 residues. With 8 bases clipped from V and 7 bases from J, the junction kept 8 bases outside the gene matches.

V usage is TRBV6-5 and J usage is TRBJ2-7, with 13 positions matching TRBD2. The junction had 5 bases not matched to a gene; V was cut back by 4 bases and J by 5 bases. CDR3 size: 15 residues. The V gene's germline CDR1 is MNHEY and CDR2 SVGAGI. The CDR3 loop reads CASSSGTSGTDEQYF. The CDR3 nucleotides read TGTGCCAGCAGTTCCGGGACTAGCGGGACCGACGAGCAGTACTTC.